Below, one T cell receptor (beta chain) is given with its context. The junction shows a germline mismatch at one end, possibly a read error. Unsorted bulk tissue (roughly 17-34 mg) underwent RNA and DNA co-extraction. This entry belongs to a study of tumor-infiltrating lymphocytes in primary liver carcinoma. Background on the study: Staging of the tumors gave T1-T3 N0M0, with widths of roughly 4 to 10 cm.

CDR1 MNHEY and CDR2 SVGEGT come from the germline V gene. The CDR3 spans 13 residues. The template, around 540 ng total RNA, yielded TCR beta cDNA made with a constant-region primer. Library construction for TCR beta comprised three nested multiplex PCR rounds performed with slightly modified ARM-PCR. Rounds one and two of PCR, each of around 9 cycles, were primed with TRBV1-TRBV30 forward primers and a C-beta reverse primer. TCRdb reprocessed the multiplex PCR reads with MiXCR, giving one entry per CDR3 protein. There are around 190,000 distinct CDR3 sequences in the sample; around 85% occur only once, and less than 20% lies in the top ten.

The rearrangement links TRBV6-2 or TRBV6-3 to TRBJ2-3; TRBD2 agrees at 8 bases. The sequence was collected from a man in his forties with primary liver carcinoma and hepatitis B virus infection. The sample was tumor tissue from primary liver carcinoma. CDR3 nucleotides: TGTGACAGTTCCGCTGGGACTAGAACCCCGCACTATTTT. Translated: CDSSAGTRTPHYF.